This T cell receptor beta chain was obtained from a study of cytomegalovirus exposure and HLA in healthy donors. The PCR made use of 60 Vbeta and 13 Jbeta primers. Original analysis: Among the unique TCR beta chains that a later analysis counted, some 73 million in all, approximately 12 million were shared. TCRdb keeps only in-frame clones here, not all; method: immunoSEQ multiplex PCR. V, J and clone size are taken as reported in that table, and D and trimming were inferred from the DNA itself. The sample holds 150,000 to 170,000 clones, 75% seen once. Study results and caveats: Some TCR beta chains (more than 150 of them) were listed as cytomegalovirus-associated. With high specificity and sensitivity, the classifier reportedly diagnosed cytomegalovirus status.

Note on this clone: Its matching antigen is unknown.

The CDR3 runs 15 residues. Trimming at V came to 6 bases and at J to 8 bases, leaving 13 bases not matched to a gene. Germline CDR1 WSHSY, CDR2 SAAADI. This chain joins TRBV10-2 and TRBJ2-1; 7 nucleotides agree with TRBD2. The sequence derives from a man between 18 and 29 years old in good health and CMV-seronegative. Sequencing used PBMCs. The CDR3 protein is CASSELAEVGYEQFF. CDR3 sequence (DNA): TGCGCCAGCAGCGAGCTAGCGGAAGTTGGGTATGAGCAGTTCTTC.